One T cell receptor (beta chain) is described in this entry. Antigen specificity is unknown. These data belong to a study of T-cell reconstitution after alpha-beta-depleted transplantation in children. Study results and caveats: Surviving recipient cells, namely T cells and thymic progenitors, were the source of high day-60 TCRbeta diversity in some patients. In patients about two months after transplant, alpha-beta T cells reportedly arose from several hundred expanded graft clones. Newly produced T cells mostly provided counts and TCRbeta diversity after one year, as hyperexpanded clones declined.

A library of TCRbeta sequences, prepared with unique molecular identifiers, was generated. TCRdb used MiXCR to reprocess the PCR reads, holding one entry per CDR3 protein. This table holds approximately 650,000 distinct CDR3 sequences, around 14% found once. This CDR3 spans 12 amino acids. V lost 3 bases to trimming and J lost 2 bases, with 4 bases between them. The germline CDR1 and CDR2 sequences are MGHDK and SYGVNS. This specimen consisted of PBMCs, obtained before TCRalphabeta/CD19-depleted stem cell transplant. The TCR sequence derives from a girl aged 2-10 years with congenital amegakaryocytic thrombocytopenia, due to receive a stem cell transplant. The rearrangement joins TRBV25-1 to TRBJ1-1, with no clear D. This chain's CDR3 is CASSDINTEAFF. CDR3 bases: TGTGCCAGCAGTGATATAAACACTGAAGCTTTCTTT.